These T cell receptor beta chains were read from a single sample in a study of blood T cell repertoires in COVID-19. The protocol was immunoSEQ multiplex PCR, while the TCRdb copy is restricted to in-frame clones and leaves out a portion. Of 45,000 or so clones listed, approximately 70% were seen once; the top ten hold approximately 61%. The specimen sequenced was peripheral blood. Receptors were obtained from a man at least 80 years old with acute or convalescent COVID-19. The CDR3 runs from the conserved cysteine through the conserved F or W. A D gene is named only where the DNA matches it firmly. Size is stated for part of the rows, as once, few or many counts, or as a class when the clone is expanded.

>-|-|TRBV14|TRBJ2-5
TGTGCCAGCAGCCTCGGCCTGAGGGAGACCCAGTACTTC
CASSLGLRETQYF
>-|once|TRBV28|TRBJ2-4
TGTGCCAGCAGTCCCGGGTTTGGAAACATTCAGTACTTC
CASSPGFGNIQYF
>TRBD2|-|TRBV7-9|TRBJ2-1
TGTGCCAGCAGCTTAGGAGGGAGGGCCGAGCAGTTCTTC
CASSLGGRAEQFF
>TRBD1|few|TRBV19|TRBJ1-1
TGTGCCAGTAGGGGGGACAGGAGGAACACTGAAGCTTTCTTT
CASRGDRRNTEAFF
>-|-|TRBV12-3/TRBV12-4|TRBJ2-2
TGTGCCAGCAGCCGCGGTGTTGACGGGGAGCTGTTTTTT
CASSRGVDGELFF
>-|-|TRBV6-2/TRBV6-3|TRBJ2-5
TGTGCCAGCAGTTCCGGACAGCCAGGGGAGACCCAGTACTTC
CASSSGQPGETQYF
>-|-|TRBV5-1|TRBJ1-1
TGCGCCAGCAGTCCTATTCCGGGGGGCACTGAAGCTTTCTTT
CASSPIPGGTEAFF
>-|few|TRBV5-1|TRBJ1-4
TGCGCCAGCAGCCCAAGGGGGTCTGAAAAACTGTTTTTT
CASSPRGSEKLFF
>TRBD2|-|TRBV6-5|TRBJ2-7
TGTGCCAGCAGGGCGGGAGGATCCTACGAGCAGTACTTC
CASRAGGSYEQYF
>TRBD1|once|TRBV30|TRBJ2-3
TGTGCCTGGAGTGTACTAGGGGGCGGCACAGATACGCAGTATTTT
CAWSVLGGGTDTQYF
>-|-|TRBV2|TRBJ2-1
TGTGCCAGCAGGGTCAGCGCCCAAAATGAGCAGTTCTTC
CASRVSAQNEQFF
>-|-|TRBV5-4|TRBJ2-1
TGTGCCAGCAGCCCAGGGGCCGCTGGACCCGAGCAGTTCTTC
CASSPGAAGPEQFF
>TRBD1|-|TRBV2|TRBJ1-1
TGTGCCAGCAGCCCAGGACAGGGACGGGTGACTGAAGCTTTCTTT
CASSPGQGRVTEAFF
>-|-|TRBV5-1|TRBJ2-3
TGCGCCAGCAGCCCTCTAGCGAACACAGATACGCAGTATTTT
CASSPLANTDTQYF
>-|once|TRBV6-4|TRBJ1-6
TGTGCCAGCAGTGACTACCTAACCATTGACTTTAATTCACCCCTCCACTTT
CASSDYLTIDFNSPLHF
>TRBD1|-|TRBV6-1|TRBJ1-6
TGTGCCAGCAGTGCTCTCGGACAGGGGGTCAATTCACCCCTCCACTTT
CASSALGQGVNSPLHF
>-|few|TRBV20-1|TRBJ1-1
TGCAGTGCCCCAACTGGACAGTCAGCTTTCTTT
CSAPTGQSAFF
>-|-|TRBV28|TRBJ2-7
TGTGCCAGCAGTTTCATACAGGGATACGAGCAGTACTTC
CASSFIQGYEQYF
>-|-|TRBV4-3|TRBJ2-2
TGCGCCAGCAGCCAAGAGAACAGGATGACCGGGGAGCTGTTTTTT
CASSQENRMTGELFF
>TRBD1|few|TRBV6-1|TRBJ2-7
TGTGCCAGCAGTGAATCTAAGGGGGGGACAGGGACGATCTACGAGCAGTACTTC
CASSESKGGTGTIYEQYF
>TRBD2|-|TRBV11-2|TRBJ2-3
TGTGCCAGCAGCTCACCGGGACTACCCACAGATACGCAGTATTTT
CASSSPGLPTDTQYF
>-|-|TRBV7-8|TRBJ2-3
TGTGCCAGCAGATCTGGCCGTAGCACAGATACGCAGTATTTT
CASRSGRSTDTQYF
>-|-|TRBV11-2|TRBJ1-2
TGTGCCAGCAGCTTAGCGGACTATGGCTACACCTTC
CASSLADYGYTF
>TRBD1|-|TRBV6-1|TRBJ1-2
TGTGCCAGCAGTGAGGCAGGGGGGAAGCGAGGCTACACCTTC
CASSEAGGKRGYTF
>-|-|TRBV2|TRBJ1-5
TGTGCCAGCAGTCGTCACAGGGTCGAGCAGCCCCAGCATTTT
CASSRHRVEQPQHF
>TRBD1|few|TRBV7-8|TRBJ1-5
TGTGCCAGCAGCTTAGCCCGACAGGGCGGGAATCAGCCCCAGCATTTT
CASSLARQGGNQPQHF
>-|-|TRBV6-5|TRBJ1-5
TGTGCCAGCAGTCTCCAGGGGAATCTAGCTCAGCCCCAGCATTTT
CASSLQGNLAQPQHF
>TRBD1|-|TRBV9|TRBJ2-3
TGTGCCAGCAGCGGGACGCCGGGACAGGGGGCTCGGAGCGGGCGTGGAGGGGTAGATACGCAGTATTTT
CASSGTPGQGARSGRGGVDTQYF
>-|-|TRBV29-1|TRBJ1-1
TGCAGCGTAATAACAGGGTGGGGTAACACTGAAGCTTTCTTT
CSVITGWGNTEAFF
>TRBD2|-|TRBV7-6|TRBJ2-7
TGTGCCAGCAGGCAAACTGGACTAGCGGGAGGCGAGCAGTACTTC
CASRQTGLAGGEQYF
>TRBD2|-|TRBV18|TRBJ2-3
TGTGCCAGCCGTCCGGGACTAGCGGGAGTTCAGGATACGCAGTATTTT
CASRPGLAGVQDTQYF
>TRBD2|few|TRBV11-2|TRBJ2-3
TGTGCCAGCAGCCGTTTCGGGCTAGCGGAGGGAGGAGATACGCAGTATTTT
CASSRFGLAEGGDTQYF
>-|-|TRBV7-9|TRBJ2-1
TGTGCCAGCAGCTTATACCAGGGGAGCAATGAGCAGTTCTTC
CASSLYQGSNEQFF
>-|-|TRBV9|TRBJ1-1
TGTGCCAGCAGCGTAGAACCCCAGGGGAGCACTGAAGCTTTCTTT
CASSVEPQGSTEAFF
>-|-|TRBV13|TRBJ1-3
TGTGCCAGCAGCTTTGACCGGAGGTCTGGAAACACCATATATTTT
CASSFDRRSGNTIYF